The 31 T cell receptor beta chains below all came from one sample that was sequenced in a study of shared clonotypes between healthy human individuals. Sequencing used immunoSEQ multiplex PCR; TCRdb keeps in-frame clones, though not all of them. The sample includes 2 million to 2.5 million clones, 90% to 96% of them seen just once. The specimen was naive CD4+ T cells sorted from blood. Subset here: CD45RA+ positively selected. The receptors were gathered from a young man in good health.

This chain connects TRBV7-2 to TRBJ1-5, with D unclear. V was shortened by 1 base and J by 6 bases, with 13 bases between the two germline ends. The CDR3 is 15 amino acids. Germline V gene data show CDR1 as SGHTA and CDR2 as FQGNSA. The CDR3 sequence is CASSLVRGGGQPQHF. DNA for the CDR3: TGTGCCAGCAGCTTAGTACGGGGAGGAGGTCAGCCCCAGCATTTT. The complete variable domain, with remaining parts taken from reference TRBV7-2 and TRBJ1-5, reads GAGVSQSPSNKVTEKGKDVELRCDPISGHTALYWYRQSLGQGLEFLIYFQGNSAPDKSGLPSDRFSAERTGGSVSTLTIQRTQQEDSAVYLCASSLVRGGGQPQHFGDGTRLSIL.

This chain links TRBV5-1 with TRBJ2-7, with D perhaps TRBD1 (6 bases). This CDR3 comprises 15 residues. V was trimmed by 7 bases and J by 2 bases, leaving 19 bases between them. Looked up from germline, CDR1 is SGHRS and CDR2 is YFSETQ. Here the CDR3 reads CASAIKAGEAYEQYF. The CDR3 nucleotides read TGCGCCAGCGCAATAAAGGCAGGGGAAGCCTACGAGCAGTACTTC.

The CDR3 here is CASSVGRQSGNTIYF. In DNA form, the CDR3 reads TGCGCCAGCAGCGTCGGCCGGCAGAGTGGAAACACCATATATTTT. The chain couples TRBV5-1 to TRBJ1-3; the D is unclear. This CDR3 is built from 15 residues. The germline V gene encodes CDR1 SGHRS and CDR2 YFSETQ. The V end was cut by 4 bases, the J end by 3 bases, with 14 bases between.

This clone was seen a single time. The V gene is TRBV9, the J gene TRBJ1-2; no firm D call. The CDR3 is made up of 13 amino acids. Germline CDR1 reads SGDLS; CDR2 reads YYNGEE. Trimming took 2 bases from V and 0 from J, leaving 5 bases between them. CDR3 amino acids: CASSVTTNYGYTF. The CDR3 DNA sequence: TGTGCCAGCAGCGTGACAACTAACTATGGCTACACCTTC.

V is TRBV5-4 and J is TRBJ2-3; either TRBD1 or TRBD2 may supply D (5 bases each). The CDR3 runs to 16 residues. V was clipped by 4 bases and J by 2 bases, with 17 bases between them. Per germline, CDR1 SGHNT and CDR2 YYREEE (reference sequence). The CDR3 bases are TGTGCCAGCAGCCTGACGACGGGGCAGGACACAGATACGCAGTATTTT. Its protein product is CASSLTTGQDTDTQYF.

The chain uses TRBV5-1 and TRBJ2-5; tentatively, D is TRBD2 (6 bases). The V gene lost 4 bases and the J gene lost 7 bases, with 8 bases spanning the gap. This CDR3 is 11 amino acids long. CDR1 is SGHRS, CDR2 YFSETQ, per germline. CDR3 loop: CASSPGGTQYF. As DNA, the CDR3 is TGCGCCAGCAGCCCCGGGGGGACCCAGTACTTC.

The rearrangement links TRBV5-1 to TRBJ2-3; D may match TRBD1 or TRBD2 (5 bases each). CDR1 is SGHRS and CDR2 is YFSETQ in the germline V gene. Trimming shortened V by 4 bases and J by 5 bases, and 14 bases separated the two germline ends. The CDR3 has 14 amino acids. CDR3 protein: CASSRDPNIDTQYF. The CDR3 DNA reads TGCGCCAGCAGCCGGGACCCGAACATAGATACGCAGTATTTT.

CDR3 amino acids: CASSERSPTNSPLHF. The CDR3 nucleotides read TGTGCCAGCAGTGAACGGTCTCCGACGAATTCACCCCTCCACTTT. V usage is TRBV6-1 and J usage is TRBJ1-6; the D is unclear. V dropped 2 bases and J dropped 7 bases, with 12 bases sitting between them. This CDR3 has 15 amino acids. Looked up from germline, CDR1 is MNHNS and CDR2 is SASEGT.

V and J are TRBV5-4 and TRBJ2-1; possible D gene TRBD1, 6 bases. The V gene's germline CDR1 is SGHNT and CDR2 YYREEE (reference sequence). There are 16 residues in the CDR3. V lost 2 bases to trimming and J lost 2 bases, with 14 bases between them. The chain's CDR3 is CASSFRQDLTYNEQFF. CDR3 coding DNA: TGTGCCAGCAGCTTTAGACAGGACTTAACCTACAATGAGCAGTTCTTC.

Written as DNA, the CDR3 is TGTGCCACTCTTAGGGGGGATACGCAGTATTTT. It yields the protein CATLRGDTQYF. V usage is TRBV19 and J usage is TRBJ2-3; tentatively, D is TRBD1 (6 bases). The CDR3 loop spans 11 amino acids. V shed 10 bases and J shed 6 bases, with 11 bases lying between them. CDR1 LNHDA and CDR2 SQIVND come from the germline V gene (reference sequence).

The chain uses TRBV6-5 and TRBJ1-1; weak D call: TRBD1 (5 bases). The germline gives CDR1 MNHEY, CDR2 SVGAGI. The germline V and J ends were trimmed by 0 bases and 7 bases, with 18 bases remaining between them. This CDR3 is 16 amino acids long. CDR3 amino acids: CASSYSGGLPMGEAFF. The CDR3 nucleotides read TGTGCCAGCAGTTACTCGGGGGGACTCCCGATGGGTGAAGCTTTCTTT.

This sequence joins TRBV7-2 and TRBJ2-2; D is uncertain. V lost 3 bases and J lost 5, with 10 bases in between. The CDR3 length is 14 residues. Germline V lookup: CDR1 SGHTA, CDR2 FQGNSA. The CDR3 coding sequence is TGTGCCAGCAGCTTGCCATCCCCTACCGGGGAGCTGTTTTTT. Protein: CASSLPSPTGELFF.

The count of this clone is one. The chain has TRBV4-1 and TRBJ1-3, with 10 bases aligning to TRBD1. This CDR3 contains 17 residues. The germline V gene encodes CDR1 MGHRA and CDR2 YSYEKL. V lost 1 base and J lost 7; bases outside the gene matches: 10. CDR3 region: CASSQVVTRGQGNTIYF. CDR3 DNA sequence: TGCGCCAGCAGCCAAGTGGTTACTAGGGGACAGGGGAACACCATATATTTT.

This clone showed up just once. The gene calls are TRBV18 and TRBJ1-1; weak D call: TRBD1 (5 bases). The CDR3 has 15 residues. The germline gives CDR1 KGHSH, CDR2 LQKENI. Trimming took off 1 base at V and 0 bases at J, with 9 bases between the two ends. CDR3 nucleotide sequence: TGTGCCAGCTCACCACGGAGGGGCATGAACACTGAAGCTTTCTTT. Protein: CASSPRRGMNTEAFF.

The chain is built from TRBV6-1 and TRBJ2-7; D possibly corresponds to TRBD1 (6 bases). This CDR3 is 14 amino acids long. The V gene's germline CDR1 is MNHNS and CDR2 SASEGT. Trimming shortened V by 4 bases and J by 7 bases, and 17 bases separated the two germline ends. As DNA, the CDR3 is TGTGCCAGCAGTGTAGAGGGGGTGAGCGGAGAGCAGTACTTC. Amino acid sequence: CASSVEGVSGEQYF.

V gene TRBV7-2 combines with J gene TRBJ2-5, with D tentatively TRBD2 (5 bases). The CDR3 length is 14 residues. V gave up 5 bases and J gave up 5 bases, with 15 bases separating them. The germline V gene has CDR1 SGHTA and CDR2 FQGNSA. This chain's CDR3 is CASSRRMDFETQYF. CDR3 DNA: TGTGCCAGCAGCCGCCGGATGGACTTCGAGACCCAGTACTTC.

As for this clone: The sample has other DNA sequences that encode this CDR3 too. The chain joins TRBV4-1 to TRBJ1-1; D gene uncertain. Per germline, CDR1 MGHRA and CDR2 YSYEKL. V was shortened by 3 bases and J by 1 base, with 6 bases between the two germline ends. This CDR3 is 13 amino acids long. This CDR3 is CASSQAPNTEAFF. For the CDR3, the DNA is TGCGCCAGCAGCCAGGCGCCGAACACTGAAGCTTTCTTT.

The V gene is TRBV6-5, the J gene TRBJ2-1, with TRBD1 matching 11 bases. Germline V gene lookup returns CDR1 MNHEY and CDR2 SVGAGI. The CDR3 contains 14 residues. V lost 7 bases, J lost 4 bases, and 3 bases stayed unmatched. CDR3 protein: CASNGQGAYNEQFF. The CDR3 DNA follows: TGTGCCAGCAACGGACAGGGGGCGTACAATGAGCAGTTCTTC.

This chain uses TRBV19 with TRBJ2-7, with D possibly being TRBD1 (6 bases). Trimming cost V 3 bases and J 3 bases, with 9 bases left between them. The CDR3 sequence is 13 residues long. Germline V gene lookup returns CDR1 LNHDA and CDR2 SQIVND (reference sequence). DNA for the CDR3: TGTGCCAGTAGTATCCAGGGGTTCTACGAGCAGTACTTC. It encodes CASSIQGFYEQYF.

The chain joins TRBV4-1 to TRBJ1-5; perhaps TRBD1 as D (6 bases). The CDR3 covers 18 residues. Trimming took 0 bases from V and 4 from J, leaving 19 bases between them. Germline V gene sequence: CDR1 MGHRA, CDR2 YSYEKL. The CDR3 here is CASSQEYGGRSGNQPQHF. The DNA of the CDR3 is TGCGCCAGCAGCCAAGAGTACGGGGGGCGAAGTGGGAATCAGCCCCAGCATTTT.

The chain is built from TRBV7-9 and TRBJ2-7; 10 bases line up with TRBD2. Trimming took 1 base from V and 3 from J; bases not matched to a gene: 6. Per the germline V gene, CDR1 is SEHNR and CDR2 is FQNEAQ (reference sequence). The CDR3 length is 16 residues. CDR3 sequence reads: CASSLGDRTSGYEQYF. The CDR3 nucleotides read TGTGCCAGCAGCTTAGGGGATCGGACTAGCGGCTACGAGCAGTACTTC.

This clone appeared a single time. The sample carries other DNA sequences with the same CDR3. The chain carries TRBV5-1 and TRBJ2-5; 7 positions agree with TRBD2. J was trimmed by 0 bases and V by 0 bases; bases with no gene match: 2. The CDR3 contains 15 residues. CDR1 SGHRS and CDR2 YFSETQ come from the germline V gene. The CDR3 here is CASSLAGTNQETQYF. CDR3 bases: TGCGCCAGCAGCTTGGCCGGGACTAACCAAGAGACCCAGTACTTC.

This chain joins TRBV6-5 and TRBJ1-2; D perhaps matches TRBD1 (5 bases). V was pared by 2 bases and J by 8 bases, with 12 bases between. CDR1 is MNHEY, CDR2 SVGAGI, per germline. The CDR3 loop spans 13 amino acids. The CDR3 protein is CASSYGGSSGYTF. The DNA of the CDR3 is TGTGCCAGCAGTTACGGGGGTTCGAGCGGCTACACCTTC.

This clone was seen a single time. The chain uses TRBV6-1 and TRBJ2-4, with D unclear. Per the germline V gene, CDR1 is MNHNS and CDR2 is SASEGT. CDR3 size: 11 residues. The germline V and J ends were trimmed by 5 bases and 5 bases, with 4 bases remaining between them. The CDR3 DNA reads TGTGCCAGCAGTATACAAAACATTCAGTACTTC. This codes for CASSIQNIQYF.

V gene TRBV27 combines with J gene TRBJ1-5; the D gene is possibly TRBD1 (6 bases). The germline CDR1 and CDR2 sequences are MNHEY and SMNVEV (reference sequence). Trimming pared 0 bases from V and 2 bases from J, leaving 11 bases between. The CDR3 totals 16 residues. Written as DNA, the CDR3 is TGTGCCAGCAGTTTATCGATTAGACAGGGCAATCAGCCCCAGCATTTT. Amino acid sequence: CASSLSIRQGNQPQHF.

The rearrangement links TRBV19 to TRBJ2-7; D unclear. V was clipped by 5 bases and J by 0 bases, with 14 bases between them. The length of the CDR3 is 15 residues. Per germline, CDR1 LNHDA and CDR2 SQIVND (reference sequence). CDR3 loop: CASSQVGASSYEQYF. DNA of the CDR3: TGTGCCAGTAGTCAAGTGGGCGCGAGCTCCTACGAGCAGTACTTC.

The chain employs TRBV6-1 and TRBJ1-2; maybe TRBD1 (6 bases). The germline CDR1 and CDR2 sequences are MNHNS and SASEGT. Trimming pared 6 bases from V and 3 bases from J, leaving 14 bases between. The CDR3 is 14 amino acids. CDR3 DNA: TGTGCCAGCAGGAGAGGGGACACGGACTATGGCTACACCTTC. Amino acids: CASRRGDTDYGYTF.

Here the CDR3 DNA reads TGTGCCAGCAGCTTTGACAGGGACTATGGCTACACCTTC. This sequence encodes CASSFDRDYGYTF. The gene calls are TRBV11-1 and TRBJ1-2, with 7 bases fitting TRBD1. Unmatched junction bases numbered 1, after V lost 3 bases and J lost 3 bases. Germline assignment: CDR1 SGHAT and CDR2 FQDESV (reference sequence). The CDR3 consists of 13 residues.

The DNA for the CDR3 is TGTGCCAGCAGTTTACGTGGGTATGGAGAGACCCAGTACTTC. Translation gives CASSLRGYGETQYF. The chain is built from TRBV2 and TRBJ2-5; unclear D gene. The length of the CDR3 is 14 residues. In germline, CDR1 is SNHLY, CDR2 FYNNEI. Trimming left V 5 bases short and J 4 bases short, with 14 bases between.

V gene TRBV28 combines with J gene TRBJ1-2; a possible D gene is TRBD1 (5 bases). The CDR3 spans 15 residues. Germline CDR1 and CDR2: MDHEN and SYDVKM. Deletions cut 2 bases from V and 2 bases from J, with 12 bases between. Here the CDR3 DNA reads TGTGCCAGCAGTTTACGACAGAATCAAAACTATGGCTACACCTTC. It is translated as CASSLRQNQNYGYTF.

This clone was counted a single time. CDR3 in DNA: TGTGCCAGTAGTATGATGGGGGCTTTCACAGATACGCAGTATTTT. As protein: CASSMMGAFTDTQYF. This chain connects TRBV19 to TRBJ2-3, with a possible D match to TRBD1 (6 bases). CDR3 length: 15 residues. The V end lost 3 bases, the J end lost 2 bases, and 12 bases lay between the germline ends. Germline-derived CDR1 and CDR2 are LNHDA and SQIVND (reference sequence).